This T cell receptor beta chain appears in the sequencing data of a study of beta chain features in type 1 diabetes. Overall study results and limits: Shorter templates may be favored by PCR, equally so in patients and controls. Moderate yet significant TCRB CDR3 shortening was seen in Type 1 diabetes patients in all four CD4+ subsets.

Once sorted, every population was more than 95% pure. Expressed TCRB transcripts were sequenced after all isolated RNA was converted to cDNA. Naive, central memory and regulatory T cell samples produced a mean of roughly 3.8 million reads. Method: immunoSEQ multiplex PCR; TCRdb's copy keeps in-frame clones and lacks some. The data contain some 700,000 clones, over 10% of them seen just once; the ten biggest clones take up approximately 0.022%. The germline V gene encodes CDR1 MDHEN and CDR2 SYDVKM. The CDR3 spans 15 residues. Deletions cut 2 bases from V and 6 bases from J, with 16 bases between. This clone has only a few counts. The antigen remains unidentified.

The sample comprised naive CD4+ T cells from blood. The sequence derives from a man aged 18 to 30 with type 1 diabetes. The chain employs TRBV28 and TRBJ1-2; D call uncertain. CDR3 in DNA: TGTGCCAGCAGTTTAGGTCGAGGCGGATCCGATGGCTACACCTTC. Its protein product is CASSLGRGGSDGYTF.